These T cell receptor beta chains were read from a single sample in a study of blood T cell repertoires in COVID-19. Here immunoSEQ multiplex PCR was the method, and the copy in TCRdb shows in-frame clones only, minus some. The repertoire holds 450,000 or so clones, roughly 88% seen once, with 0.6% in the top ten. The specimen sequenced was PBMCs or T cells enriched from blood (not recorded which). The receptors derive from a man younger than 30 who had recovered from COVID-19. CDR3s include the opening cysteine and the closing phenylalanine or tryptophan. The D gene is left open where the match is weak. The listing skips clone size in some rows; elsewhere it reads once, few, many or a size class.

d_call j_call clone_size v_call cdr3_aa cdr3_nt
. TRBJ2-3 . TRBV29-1 CSPDGVSVTDTQYF TGCAGCCCGGACGGAGTTTCCGTCACAGATACGCAGTATTTT
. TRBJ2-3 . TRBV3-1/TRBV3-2 CASSSKGADTQYF TGTGCCAGCAGCTCGAAAGGGGCAGATACGCAGTATTTT
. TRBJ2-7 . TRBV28 CASSFWQVTRNEQYF TGTGCCAGCAGTTTCTGGCAGGTTACCCGAAACGAGCAGTACTTC
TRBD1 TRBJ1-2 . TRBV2 CAARGDRGPYGYTF TGTGCCGCTCGAGGGGACAGGGGGCCGTATGGCTACACCTTC
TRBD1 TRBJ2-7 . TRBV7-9 CASSLAGGDEQYF TGTGCCAGCAGCTTAGCAGGGGGCGACGAGCAGTACTTC
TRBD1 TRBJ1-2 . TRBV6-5 CASSSGQGAHGYTF TGTGCCAGCAGCTCAGGACAGGGGGCGCATGGCTACACCTTC
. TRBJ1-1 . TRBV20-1 CSASSRGDTEAFF TGCAGTGCTAGTAGCAGGGGAGACACTGAAGCTTTCTTT
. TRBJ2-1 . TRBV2 CASIPALGAEQFF TGTGCCAGCATACCCGCCCTGGGCGCGGAGCAGTTCTTC
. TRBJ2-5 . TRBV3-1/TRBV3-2 CASSQGGVETQYF TGTGCCAGCAGCCAGGGCGGGGTCGAGACCCAGTACTTC
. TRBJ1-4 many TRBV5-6 CASSLPGTNEKLFF TGTGCCAGCAGCTTGCCGGGAACTAATGAAAAACTGTTTTTT
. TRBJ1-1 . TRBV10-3 CAIISDSSPEAFF TGTGCCATCATCTCGGACAGTAGTCCTGAAGCTTTCTTT
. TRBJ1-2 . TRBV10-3 CAISESASPPLYGYTF TGTGCCATCAGTGAGTCCGCCAGTCCCCCACTATATGGCTACACCTTC
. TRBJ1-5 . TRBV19 CASSIGSANQPQHF TGTGCCAGTAGTATCGGGTCAGCCAATCAGCCCCAGCATTTT
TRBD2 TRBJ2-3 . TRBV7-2 CASSQPPGLGDTQYF TGTGCCAGCAGTCAACCTCCGGGACTAGGAGATACGCAGTATTTT
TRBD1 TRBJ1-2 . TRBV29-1 CSASGTVDYGYTF TGCAGCGCCTCCGGGACAGTCGACTATGGCTACACCTTC
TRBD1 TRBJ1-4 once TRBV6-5 CASSLQGANEKLFF TGTGCCAGCAGTTTACAGGGGGCGAATGAAAAACTGTTTTTT
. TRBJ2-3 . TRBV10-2 CASVSGPDTQYF TGCGCCAGTGTAAGTGGGCCAGATACGCAGTATTTT
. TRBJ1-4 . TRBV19 CASSTGQTATNEKLFF TGTGCCAGTAGTACTGGACAGACTGCAACTAATGAAAAACTGTTTTTT
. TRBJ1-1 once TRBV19 CASSIGSDMNTEAFF TGTGCCAGTAGTATCGGGTCTGATATGAACACTGAAGCTTTCTTT
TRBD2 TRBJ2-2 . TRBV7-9 CASSPGLVSTGELFF TGTGCCAGCAGCCCGGGACTAGTGAGCACCGGGGAGCTGTTTTTT
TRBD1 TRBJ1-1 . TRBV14 CASSIDRAPLMNTEAFF TGTGCCAGCAGCATAGACAGGGCGCCTCTCATGAACACTGAAGCTTTCTTT
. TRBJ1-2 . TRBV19 CASSIVGQQVLLDGYTF TGTGCCAGTAGTATAGTCGGACAGCAAGTACTCCTCGATGGCTACACCTTC
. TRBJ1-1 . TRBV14 CASSQTGLEAFF TGTGCCAGCAGCCAAACAGGGTTGGAAGCTTTCTTT
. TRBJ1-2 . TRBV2 CASRADRSQGNYGYTF TGTGCCAGCAGGGCCGACAGGAGTCAAGGAAACTATGGCTACACCTTC
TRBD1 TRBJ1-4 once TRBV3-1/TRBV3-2 CASSHAGQGNEKLFF TGTGCCAGCAGCCATGCGGGACAGGGAAATGAAAAACTGTTTTTT
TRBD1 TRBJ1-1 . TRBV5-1 CASSLWDSQGEAFF TGCGCCAGCAGCCTTTGGGACAGCCAAGGGGAAGCTTTCTTT
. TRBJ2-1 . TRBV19 CASSMAPPNNEQFF TGTGCCAGTAGTATGGCTCCACCCAACAATGAGCAGTTCTTC
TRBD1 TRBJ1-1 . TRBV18 CASSPTPTGVNTEAFF TGTGCCAGCTCACCTACGCCGACAGGGGTGAACACTGAAGCTTTCTTT
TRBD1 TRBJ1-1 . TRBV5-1 CASSLRGQGLNTEAFF TGCGCCAGCAGCTTGAGGGGGCAGGGATTGAACACTGAAGCTTTCTTT
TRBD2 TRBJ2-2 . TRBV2 CASISGRATGELFF TGTGCCAGCATTTCCGGGAGGGCCACCGGGGAGCTGTTTTTT
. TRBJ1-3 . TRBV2 CASSGGGRDGNTIYF TGTGCCAGCAGTGGAGGAGGTAGGGATGGAAACACCATATATTTT
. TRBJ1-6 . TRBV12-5 CASGQGRDSPLHF TGTGCTAGTGGACAGGGAAGGGATTCACCCCTCCACTTT
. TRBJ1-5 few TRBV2 CASSPGSGVNQPQHF TGTGCCAGCAGCCCGGGATCGGGGGTAAATCAGCCCCAGCATTTT
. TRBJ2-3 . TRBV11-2 CASSLWEAADTQYF TGTGCCAGCAGCTTATGGGAGGCGGCAGATACGCAGTATTTT
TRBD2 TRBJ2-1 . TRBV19 CASRKGLAGVEQFF TGTGCCAGTAGGAAAGGACTAGCGGGGGTCGAGCAGTTCTTC
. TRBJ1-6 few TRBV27 CASRSPLVRNGLSTLHF TGTGCCAGCAGATCCCCTCTCGTCAGGAATGGACTCTCGACCCTCCACTTT
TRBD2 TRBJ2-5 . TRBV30 CAWSYVRSSGKETQYF TGTGCCTGGAGTTACGTCAGGTCTAGCGGAAAAGAGACCCAGTACTTC
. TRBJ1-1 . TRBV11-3 CASSLDLIWTDNMNTEAFF TGTGCCAGCAGCTTAGATCTAATTTGGACAGATAACATGAACACTGAAGCTTTCTTT
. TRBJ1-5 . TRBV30 CAWNGQTDQPQHF TGTGCCTGGAACGGACAGACCGATCAGCCCCAGCATTTT
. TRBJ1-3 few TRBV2 CASTFDRAGSGNTIYF TGTGCCAGCACCTTCGACCGGGCAGGGTCTGGAAACACCATATATTTT
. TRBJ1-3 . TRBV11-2 CASSLPFSGNTIYF TGTGCCAGCAGCTTACCCTTCTCTGGAAACACCATATATTTT
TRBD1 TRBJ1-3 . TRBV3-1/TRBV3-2 CASSQRRQGAGNTIYF TGTGCCAGCAGCCAAAGAAGACAGGGTGCTGGAAACACCATATATTTT